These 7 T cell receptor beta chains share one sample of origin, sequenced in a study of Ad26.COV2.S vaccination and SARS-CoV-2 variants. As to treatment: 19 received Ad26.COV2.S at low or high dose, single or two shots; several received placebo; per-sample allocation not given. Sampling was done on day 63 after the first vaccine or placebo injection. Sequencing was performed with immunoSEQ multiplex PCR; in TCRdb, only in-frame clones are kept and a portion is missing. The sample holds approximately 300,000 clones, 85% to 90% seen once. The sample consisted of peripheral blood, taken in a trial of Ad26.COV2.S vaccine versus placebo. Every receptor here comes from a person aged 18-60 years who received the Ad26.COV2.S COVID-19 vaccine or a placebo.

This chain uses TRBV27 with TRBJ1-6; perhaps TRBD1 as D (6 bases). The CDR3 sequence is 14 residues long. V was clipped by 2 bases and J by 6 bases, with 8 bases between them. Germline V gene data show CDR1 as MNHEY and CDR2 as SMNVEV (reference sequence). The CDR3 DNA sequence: TGTGCCAGCAGTTTACAGGGGTTTAATTCACCCCTCCACTTT. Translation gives CASSLQGFNSPLHF.

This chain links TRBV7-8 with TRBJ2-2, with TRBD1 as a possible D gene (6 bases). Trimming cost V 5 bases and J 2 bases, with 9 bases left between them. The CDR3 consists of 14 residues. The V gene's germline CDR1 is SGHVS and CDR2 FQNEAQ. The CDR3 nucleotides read TGTGCCAGCAGCCTGGGACACAACACCGGGGAGCTGTTTTTT. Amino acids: CASSLGHNTGELFF.

The CDR3 DNA is TGTGCCAGCAGTTTCGCGGGGAATACGCAGTATTTT. The encoded protein is CASSFAGNTQYF. This chain uses TRBV12-3 or TRBV12-4 with TRBJ2-3; possibly TRBD2 for D (6 bases). V lost 3 bases to trimming and J lost 7 bases, with 8 bases between them. The CDR3 consists of 12 residues.

The CDR3 loop is CASRGQGRTEAFF. The CDR3 nucleotides read TGTGCCAGCAGAGGACAGGGAAGGACTGAAGCTTTCTTT. The V and J genes are TRBV6-5 and TRBJ1-1, with 8 bases lining up with TRBD1. The CDR3 is 13 residues long. V dropped 6 bases and J dropped 5; count of bases not matched to a gene: 5. Germline V gene lookup returns CDR1 MNHEY and CDR2 SVGAGI.

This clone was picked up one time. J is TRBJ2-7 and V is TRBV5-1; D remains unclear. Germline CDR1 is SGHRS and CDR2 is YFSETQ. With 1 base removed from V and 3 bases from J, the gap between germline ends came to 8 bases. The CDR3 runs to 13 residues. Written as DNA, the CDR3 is TGCGCCAGCAGCTTGACCCGATTCTACGAGCAGTACTTC. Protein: CASSLTRFYEQYF. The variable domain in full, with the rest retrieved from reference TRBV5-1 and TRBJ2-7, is KAGVTQTPRYLIKTRGQQVTLSCSPISGHRSVSWYQQTPGQGLQFLFEYFSETQRNKGNFPGRFSGRQFSNSRSEMNVSTLELGDSALYLCASSLTRFYEQYFGPGTRLTVT.

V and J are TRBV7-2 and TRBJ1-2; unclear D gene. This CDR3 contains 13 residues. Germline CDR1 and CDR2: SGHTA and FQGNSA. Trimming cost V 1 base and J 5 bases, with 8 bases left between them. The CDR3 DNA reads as TGTGCCAGCAGCTTAGACCGCCCGTATGGCTACACCTTC. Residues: CASSLDRPYGYTF.

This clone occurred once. The CDR3 is CASSQALRDRGQGYTF. As DNA, the CDR3 is TGCGCCAGCAGCCAAGCCCTCAGGGACAGGGGTCAAGGCTACACCTTC. V usage is TRBV4-3 and J usage is TRBJ1-2; TRBD1 matches at 10 bases. Per the germline V gene, CDR1 is LGHNA and CDR2 is YSLEER. This CDR3 is built from 16 residues. V shed 1 base and J 8 bases; nucleotides not matched to a gene: 10.